This T cell receptor (beta chain) stems from a study of post-analysis software for immune sequencing data. A note on this clonotype: Antigen unknown. Its ends do not fully match the called genes, so a read error is possible.

Germline CDR1 is SGHTA and CDR2 is FQGNSA. The CDR3 is 12 amino acids. Whole-study findings and limits: Roughly 5 TRBV segments, TRBV5-6, TRBV5-1 and TRBV20-1 among them, were found more frequent in patients than controls.

cDNA libraries for TCR beta contained unique molecular identifiers. TCRdb reprocessed the PCR reads with MiXCR, giving one entry per CDR3 protein. The sample contains about 190,000 distinct CDR3 sequences, 29% of which appear only once. This TCR was sampled from a girl between 2 and 17 years old with multiple sclerosis. V usage is TRBV7-2 and J usage is TRBJ1-4; D unresolved. The sequenced sample was blood. CDR3 loop: CACSLGTEKLFF. DNA of the CDR3: TGTGCCTGCAGCTTGGGAACGGAAAAACTGTTTTTT.